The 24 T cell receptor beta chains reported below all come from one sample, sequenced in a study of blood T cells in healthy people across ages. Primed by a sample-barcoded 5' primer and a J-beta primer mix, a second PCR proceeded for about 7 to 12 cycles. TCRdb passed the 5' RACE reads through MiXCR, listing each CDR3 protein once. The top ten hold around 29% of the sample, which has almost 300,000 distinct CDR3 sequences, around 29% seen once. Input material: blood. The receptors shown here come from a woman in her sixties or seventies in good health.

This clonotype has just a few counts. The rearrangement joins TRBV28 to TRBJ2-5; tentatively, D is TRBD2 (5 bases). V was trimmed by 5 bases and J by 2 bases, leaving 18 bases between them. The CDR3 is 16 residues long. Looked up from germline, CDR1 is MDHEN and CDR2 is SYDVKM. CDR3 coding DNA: TGTGCCAGCAGTCCTCGCCGGGGTGCGGCTCAAGAGACCCAGTACTTC. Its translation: CASSPRRGAAQETQYF. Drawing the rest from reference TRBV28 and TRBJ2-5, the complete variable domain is DVKVTQSSRYLVKRTGEKVFLECVQDMDHENMFWYRQDPGLGLRLIYFSYDVKMKEKGDIPEGYSVSREKKERFSLILESASTNQTSMYLCASSPRRGAAQETQYFGPGTRLLVL.

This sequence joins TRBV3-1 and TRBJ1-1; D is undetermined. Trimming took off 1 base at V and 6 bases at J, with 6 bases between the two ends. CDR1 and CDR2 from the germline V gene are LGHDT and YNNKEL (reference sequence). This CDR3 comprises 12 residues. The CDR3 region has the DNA TGTGCCAGCAGCCAAGGTCGCTCTGAAGCTTTCTTT. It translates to CASSQGRSEAFF.

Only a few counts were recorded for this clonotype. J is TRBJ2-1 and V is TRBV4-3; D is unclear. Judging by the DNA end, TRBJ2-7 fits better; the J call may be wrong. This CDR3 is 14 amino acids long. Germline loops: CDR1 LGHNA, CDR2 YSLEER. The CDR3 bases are TGCGCCAGCAGCCGGGATAGACGCTCCTACGAGCAGTACTTC. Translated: CASSRDRRSYEQYF.

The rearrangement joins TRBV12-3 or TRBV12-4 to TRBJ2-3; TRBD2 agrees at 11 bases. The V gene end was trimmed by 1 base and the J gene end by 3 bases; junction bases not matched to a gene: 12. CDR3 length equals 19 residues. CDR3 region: CASSLDPGLAERRTDTQYF. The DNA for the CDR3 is TGTGCCAGCAGTTTAGATCCGGGACTAGCGGAAAGGAGGACAGATACGCAGTATTTT.

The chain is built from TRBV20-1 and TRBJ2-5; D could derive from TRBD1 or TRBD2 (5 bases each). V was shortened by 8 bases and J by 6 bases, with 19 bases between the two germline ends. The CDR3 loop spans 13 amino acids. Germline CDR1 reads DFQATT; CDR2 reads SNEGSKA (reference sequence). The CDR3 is CSNGGRGDKTQYF. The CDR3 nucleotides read TGCAGTAACGGTGGAAGAGGGGATAAGACCCAGTACTTC.

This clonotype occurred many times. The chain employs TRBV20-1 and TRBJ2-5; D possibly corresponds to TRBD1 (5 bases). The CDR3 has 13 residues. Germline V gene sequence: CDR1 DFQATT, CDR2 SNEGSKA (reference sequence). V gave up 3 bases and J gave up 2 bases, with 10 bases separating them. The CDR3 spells CSASLGLQETQYF. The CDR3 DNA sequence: TGCAGTGCTAGTCTGGGGCTACAAGAGACCCAGTACTTC.

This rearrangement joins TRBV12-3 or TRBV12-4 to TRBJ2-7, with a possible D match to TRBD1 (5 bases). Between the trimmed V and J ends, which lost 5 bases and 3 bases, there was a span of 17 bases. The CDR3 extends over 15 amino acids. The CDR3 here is CASSPRTMDNYEQYF. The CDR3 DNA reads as TGTGCCAGCAGTCCCAGGACAATGGACAACTACGAGCAGTACTTC.

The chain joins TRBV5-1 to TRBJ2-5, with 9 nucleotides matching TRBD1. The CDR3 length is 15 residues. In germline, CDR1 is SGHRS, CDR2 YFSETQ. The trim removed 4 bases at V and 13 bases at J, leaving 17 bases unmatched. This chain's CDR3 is CASSLLTGGDVVWYF. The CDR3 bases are TGCGCCAGCAGCCTACTCACAGGGGGCGACGTGGTATGGTACTTC.

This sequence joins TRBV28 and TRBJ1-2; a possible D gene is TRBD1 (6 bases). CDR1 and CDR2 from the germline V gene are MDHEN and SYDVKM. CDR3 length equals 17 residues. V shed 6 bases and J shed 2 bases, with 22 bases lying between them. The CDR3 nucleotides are TGTGCCAGCAGAATTACTACGGGGGCTCTAGGGAACTATGGCTACACCTTC. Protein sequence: CASRITTGALGNYGYTF.

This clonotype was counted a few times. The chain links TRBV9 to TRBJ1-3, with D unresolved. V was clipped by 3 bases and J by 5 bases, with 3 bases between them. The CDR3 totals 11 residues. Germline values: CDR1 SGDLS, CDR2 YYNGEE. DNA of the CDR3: TGTGCCAGCAGCGGACGAAACACCATATATTTT. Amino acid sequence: CASSGRNTIYF.

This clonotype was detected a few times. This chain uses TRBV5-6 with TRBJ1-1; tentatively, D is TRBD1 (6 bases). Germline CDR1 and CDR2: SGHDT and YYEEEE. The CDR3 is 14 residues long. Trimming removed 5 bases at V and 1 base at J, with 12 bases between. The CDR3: CASRRQVSNTEAFF. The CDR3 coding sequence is TGTGCCAGCAGAAGACAGGTTTCGAACACTGAAGCTTTCTTT.

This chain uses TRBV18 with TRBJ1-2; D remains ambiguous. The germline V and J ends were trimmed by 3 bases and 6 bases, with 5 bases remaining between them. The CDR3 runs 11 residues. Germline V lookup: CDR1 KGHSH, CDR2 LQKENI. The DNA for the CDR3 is TGTGCCAGCTCACCGGACCATGGCTACACCTTC. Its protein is CASSPDHGYTF.

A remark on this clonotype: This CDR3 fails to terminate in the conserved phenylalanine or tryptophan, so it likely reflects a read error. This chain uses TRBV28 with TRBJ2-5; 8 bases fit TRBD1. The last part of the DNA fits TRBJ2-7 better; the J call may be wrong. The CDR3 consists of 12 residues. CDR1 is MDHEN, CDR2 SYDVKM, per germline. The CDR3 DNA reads TGTGCCAGCATGGGACAGGTATACGAGCAGTACCTC. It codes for CASMGQVYEQYL.

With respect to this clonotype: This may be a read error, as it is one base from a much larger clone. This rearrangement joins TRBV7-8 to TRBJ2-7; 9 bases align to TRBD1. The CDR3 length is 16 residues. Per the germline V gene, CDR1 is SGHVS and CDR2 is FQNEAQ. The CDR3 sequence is CASSPQTGGYSYERYF. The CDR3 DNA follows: TGTGCCAGCAGCCCTCAGACAGGGGGATACTCCTACGAGCGGTACTTC.

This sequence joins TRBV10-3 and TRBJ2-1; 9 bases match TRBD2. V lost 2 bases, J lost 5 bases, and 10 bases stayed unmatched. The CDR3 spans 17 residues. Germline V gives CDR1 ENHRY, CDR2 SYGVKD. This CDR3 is CAISEPGSSGTNNEQFF. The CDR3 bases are TGTGCCATCAGTGAGCCCGGATCTAGCGGGACGAACAATGAGCAGTTCTTC.

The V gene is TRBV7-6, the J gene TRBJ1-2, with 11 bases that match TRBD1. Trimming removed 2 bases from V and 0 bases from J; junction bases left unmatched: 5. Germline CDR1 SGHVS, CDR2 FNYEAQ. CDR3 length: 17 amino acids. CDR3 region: CASSLFRTGGSNYGYTF. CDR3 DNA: TGTGCCAGCAGCTTATTCAGGACAGGGGGCTCTAACTATGGCTACACCTTC.

CDR3 sequence reads: CASSPWGGRDGYTF. CDR3 sequence (DNA): TGTGCCAGTAGTCCGTGGGGAGGCCGGGATGGCTACACCTTC. The chain employs TRBV12-3 or TRBV12-4 and TRBJ1-2; D gene ambiguous. The CDR3 loop spans 14 amino acids. Trimming removed 9 bases at V and 6 bases at J, with 20 bases between.

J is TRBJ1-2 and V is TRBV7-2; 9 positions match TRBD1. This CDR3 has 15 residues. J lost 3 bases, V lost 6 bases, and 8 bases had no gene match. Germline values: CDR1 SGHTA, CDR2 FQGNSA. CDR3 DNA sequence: TGTGCCAGCAGTTTCAGCGGGGACAGGGACTATGGCTACACCTTC. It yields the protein CASSFSGDRDYGYTF.

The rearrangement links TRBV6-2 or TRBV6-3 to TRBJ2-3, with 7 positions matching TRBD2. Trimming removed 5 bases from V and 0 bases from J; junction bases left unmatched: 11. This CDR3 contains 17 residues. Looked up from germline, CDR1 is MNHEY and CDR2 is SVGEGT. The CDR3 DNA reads TGTGCCAGCAGTCTTGGAGGGCTAGCGGATAGCACAGATACGCAGTATTTT. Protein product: CASSLGGLADSTDTQYF.

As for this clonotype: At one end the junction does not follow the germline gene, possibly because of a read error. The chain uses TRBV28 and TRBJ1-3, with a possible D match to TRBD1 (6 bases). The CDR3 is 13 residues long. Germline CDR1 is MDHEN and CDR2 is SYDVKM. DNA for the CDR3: TGTGCCAGCAGTCTATTGGGGGAGGGGACAAGAATTTTT. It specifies CASSLLGEGTRIF.

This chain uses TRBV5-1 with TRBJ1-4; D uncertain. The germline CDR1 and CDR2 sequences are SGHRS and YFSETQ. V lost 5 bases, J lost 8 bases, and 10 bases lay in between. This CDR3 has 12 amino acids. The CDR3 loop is CASRGLEEKLFF. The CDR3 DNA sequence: TGCGCCAGCAGGGGGTTAGAGGAAAAACTGTTTTTT.

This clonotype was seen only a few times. The CDR3 DNA sequence: TGTGCCAGCAGTTTCTCGGTGGGGGAGCTGTTTTTT. Translating gives CASSFSVGELFF. J is TRBJ2-2 and V is TRBV28, with D unclear. Looked up from germline, CDR1 is MDHEN and CDR2 is SYDVKM. V gave up 3 bases and J gave up 8 bases, with 7 bases separating them. This CDR3 contains 12 residues.

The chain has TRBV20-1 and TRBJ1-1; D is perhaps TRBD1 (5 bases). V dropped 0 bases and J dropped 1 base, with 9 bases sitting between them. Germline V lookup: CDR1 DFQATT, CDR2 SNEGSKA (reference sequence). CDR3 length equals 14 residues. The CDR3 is CSAREGRSNTEAFF. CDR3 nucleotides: TGCAGTGCTAGAGAGGGACGCTCGAACACTGAAGCTTTCTTT.

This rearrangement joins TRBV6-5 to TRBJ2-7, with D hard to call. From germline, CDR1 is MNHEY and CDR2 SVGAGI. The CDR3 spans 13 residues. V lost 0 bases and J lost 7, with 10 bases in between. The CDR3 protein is CASSYSFTAEQYF. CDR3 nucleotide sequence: TGTGCCAGCAGTTACTCATTTACGGCTGAGCAGTACTTC.